What follows are 5 T cell receptor beta chains derived from one specimen sequenced in a study of cytomegalovirus exposure and HLA in healthy donors. The primer mix had 60 Vbeta and 13 Jbeta primers. Method: immunoSEQ multiplex PCR; TCRdb's copy keeps in-frame clones and lacks some. The sample shows 30,000 to 40,000 clones, nearly 70% of them seen only once. Material for sequencing was PBMCs. These TCRs come from a man aged 25 to 45 in good health and CMV-seronegative.

This clone appeared a single time. The J gene is TRBJ1-1, the V gene TRBV6-5, with TRBD1 matching 8 bases. Germline V gene lookup returns CDR1 MNHEY and CDR2 SVGAGI. V lost 7 bases to trimming and J lost 4 bases; unmatched junction nucleotides: 11. The CDR3 runs 15 residues. The CDR3 DNA is TGTGCCAGCACTCTGGACAGGGCGCGAGGCACTGAAGCTTTCTTT. Translating it yields CASTLDRARGTEAFF.

The chain joins TRBV7-9 to TRBJ2-7; D perhaps matches TRBD1 (6 bases). This CDR3 has 14 residues. Trimming removed 5 bases at V and 3 bases at J, with 14 bases between. Germline CDR1 and CDR2: SEHNR and FQNEAQ (reference sequence). The CDR3 bases are TGTGCCAGCAGCCCGGGACAACCCTACTACGAGCAGTACTTC. This encodes CASSPGQPYYEQYF.

J is TRBJ2-7 and V is TRBV10-1; TRBD1 matches 7 bases. J lost 5 bases, V lost 6 bases, and 10 bases had no gene match. Per the germline V gene, CDR1 is WNHNN and CDR2 is SYGVQD (reference sequence). This CDR3 is built from 14 residues. This CDR3 reads CASSPQLGGNEQYF. In DNA, the CDR3 is TGCGCCAGCAGCCCCCAGCTAGGGGGCAACGAGCAGTACTTC.

The chain recombines TRBV7-2 with TRBJ2-7, with a weak D call TRBD2 (7 bases). CDR1 and CDR2 from the germline V gene are SGHTA and FQGNSA. The V gene lost 5 bases and the J gene lost 6 bases, with 17 bases spanning the gap. The CDR3 is made up of 14 amino acids. The CDR3 DNA reads TGTGCCAGCAGCGGACGGGGGGCTCAGGTCGAGCAGTACTTC. Amino acid sequence: CASSGRGAQVEQYF.

The V and J genes are TRBV6-1 and TRBJ2-7; unclear D gene. The V end was cut by 4 bases, the J end by 6 bases, with 22 bases between. Germline V lookup: CDR1 MNHNS, CDR2 SASEGT. The CDR3 length is 16 residues. Here the CDR3 DNA reads TGTGCCAGCAGTGCGAGGAAGACCGCCGCGATCCTCGAGCAGTACTTC. It codes for CASSARKTAAILEQYF.